This note documents a single T cell receptor beta chain sequence. Its antigen remains unidentified. The trim removed 3 bases at V and 1 base at J, leaving 8 bases unmatched. Per germline, CDR1 SGHRS and CDR2 YFSETQ. The length of the CDR3 is 17 residues. CD45RO-negative cells were positively selected for CCR7, leaving out terminally differentiated effector memory CD45RA+ cells. Libraries were prepared by immunoSEQ multiplex PCR; TCRdb keeps only in-frame clonotypes and omits some of them. The sample lists 500,000 to 700,000 clones; approximately 96% were seen once. This sample stems from a study of shared clonotypes between healthy human individuals. The wider study: The study enrolled a couple of women and three men aged 18 to 49. Points from the study as a whole: Sequencing of the sorted subsets was shown by rarefaction to be incomplete despite large depth. Clonotypes which were not shared had lower generation probabilities than clonotypes that all four donors shared. The study found 4.5% to 5% of naive CD4 clonotypes shared across a few donors.

Sequenced sample: naive CD8+ T cells sorted from blood. The TCR comes from a woman in her twenties or thirties in good health. This chain uses TRBV5-1 with TRBJ2-7; 12 bases agree with TRBD2. The CDR3 DNA reads as TGCGCCAGCAGCTACCCTCTAGCGGGAGGGGGATCCTACGAGCAGTACTTC. Translation: CASSYPLAGGGSYEQYF.